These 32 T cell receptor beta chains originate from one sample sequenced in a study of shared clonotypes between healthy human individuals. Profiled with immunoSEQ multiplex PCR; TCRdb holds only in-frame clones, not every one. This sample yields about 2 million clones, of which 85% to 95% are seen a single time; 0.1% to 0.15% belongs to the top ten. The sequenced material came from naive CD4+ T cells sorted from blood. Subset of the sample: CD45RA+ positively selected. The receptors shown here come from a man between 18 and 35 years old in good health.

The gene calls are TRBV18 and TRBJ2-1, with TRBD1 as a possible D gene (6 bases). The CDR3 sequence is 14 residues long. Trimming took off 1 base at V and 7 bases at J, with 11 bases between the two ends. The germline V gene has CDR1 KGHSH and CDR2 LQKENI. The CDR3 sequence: CASSPRTGWNEQFF. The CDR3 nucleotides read TGTGCCAGCTCACCACGTACAGGGTGGAATGAGCAGTTCTTC.

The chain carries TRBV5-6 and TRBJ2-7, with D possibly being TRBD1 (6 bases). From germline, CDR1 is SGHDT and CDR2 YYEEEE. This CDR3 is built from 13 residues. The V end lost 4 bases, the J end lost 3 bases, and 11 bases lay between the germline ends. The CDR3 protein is CASSPDRFYEQYF. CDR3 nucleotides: TGTGCCAGCAGCCCTGACAGGTTCTACGAGCAGTACTTC.

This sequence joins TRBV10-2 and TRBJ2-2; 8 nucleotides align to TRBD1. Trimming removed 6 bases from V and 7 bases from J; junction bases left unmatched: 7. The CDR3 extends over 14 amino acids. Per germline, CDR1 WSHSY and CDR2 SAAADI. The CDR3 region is CASSPGQGDGELFF. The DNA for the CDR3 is TGCGCCAGCAGCCCCGGACAGGGCGACGGGGAGCTGTTTTTT.

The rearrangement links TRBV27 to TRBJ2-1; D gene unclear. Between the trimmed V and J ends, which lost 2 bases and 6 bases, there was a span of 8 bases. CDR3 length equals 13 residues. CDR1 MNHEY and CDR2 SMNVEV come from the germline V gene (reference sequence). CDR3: CASSLKFGNEQFF. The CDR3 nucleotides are TGTGCCAGCAGTTTAAAGTTTGGCAATGAGCAGTTCTTC.

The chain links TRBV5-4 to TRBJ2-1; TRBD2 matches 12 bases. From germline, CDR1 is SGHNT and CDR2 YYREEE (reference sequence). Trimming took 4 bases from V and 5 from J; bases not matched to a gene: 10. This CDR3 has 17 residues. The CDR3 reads CASSPGASGRENNEQFF. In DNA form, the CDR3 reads TGTGCCAGCAGCCCGGGTGCTAGCGGGAGGGAGAACAATGAGCAGTTCTTC.

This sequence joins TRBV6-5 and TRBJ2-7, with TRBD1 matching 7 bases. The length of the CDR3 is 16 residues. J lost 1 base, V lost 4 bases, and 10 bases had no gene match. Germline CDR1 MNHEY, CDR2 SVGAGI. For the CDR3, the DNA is TGTGCCAGCAGTTCTACCGGGACAGCCGCTTCCTACGAGCAGTACTTC. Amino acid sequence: CASSSTGTAASYEQYF.

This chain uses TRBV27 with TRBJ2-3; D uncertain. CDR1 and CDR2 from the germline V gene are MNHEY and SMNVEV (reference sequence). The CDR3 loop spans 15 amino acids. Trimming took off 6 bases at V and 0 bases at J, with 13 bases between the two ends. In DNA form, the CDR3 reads TGTGCCAGCAGCCCAATCGTCTCTAGCACAGATACGCAGTATTTT. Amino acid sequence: CASSPIVSSTDTQYF.

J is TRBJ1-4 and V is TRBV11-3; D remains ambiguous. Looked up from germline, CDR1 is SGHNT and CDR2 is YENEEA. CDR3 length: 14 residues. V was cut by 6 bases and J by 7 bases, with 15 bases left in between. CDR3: CASSPGVGSEKLFF. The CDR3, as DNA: TGTGCCAGCAGTCCTGGAGTGGGAAGTGAAAAACTGTTTTTT.

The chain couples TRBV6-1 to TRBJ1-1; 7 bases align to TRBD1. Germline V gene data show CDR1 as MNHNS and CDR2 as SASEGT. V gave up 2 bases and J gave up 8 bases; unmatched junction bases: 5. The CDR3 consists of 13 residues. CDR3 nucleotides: TGTGCCAGCAGTGAATGGGACAGTCAGGAAGCTTTCTTT. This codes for CASSEWDSQEAFF.

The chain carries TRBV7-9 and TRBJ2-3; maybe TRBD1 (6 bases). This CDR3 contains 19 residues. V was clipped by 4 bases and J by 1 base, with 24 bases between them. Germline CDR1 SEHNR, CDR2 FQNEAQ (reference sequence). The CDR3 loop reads CASSSHPTGFWGGTDTQYF. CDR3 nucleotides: TGTGCCAGCAGCTCCCACCCGACAGGATTCTGGGGCGGCACAGATACGCAGTATTTT.

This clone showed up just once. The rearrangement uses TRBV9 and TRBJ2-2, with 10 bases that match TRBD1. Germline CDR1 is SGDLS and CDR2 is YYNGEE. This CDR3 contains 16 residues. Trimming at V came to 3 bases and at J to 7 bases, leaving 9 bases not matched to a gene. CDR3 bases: TGTGCCAGCAGCGGCGGGACAGGGGCTAGCGGCGGGGAGCTGTTTTTT. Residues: CASSGGTGASGGELFF.

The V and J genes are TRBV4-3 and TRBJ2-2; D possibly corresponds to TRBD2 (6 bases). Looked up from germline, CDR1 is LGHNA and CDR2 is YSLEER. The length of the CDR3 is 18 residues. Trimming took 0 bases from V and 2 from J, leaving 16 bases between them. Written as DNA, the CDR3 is TGCGCCAGCAGCCAAGAGCTAGCGCTCGTGACTAACACCGGGGAGCTGTTTTTT. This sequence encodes CASSQELALVTNTGELFF.

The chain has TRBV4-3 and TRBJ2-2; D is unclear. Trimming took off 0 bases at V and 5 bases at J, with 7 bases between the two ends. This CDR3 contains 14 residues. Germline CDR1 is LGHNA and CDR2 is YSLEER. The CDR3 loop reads CASSQDVLTGELFF. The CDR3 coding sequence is TGCGCCAGCAGCCAAGATGTACTAACCGGGGAGCTGTTTTTT.

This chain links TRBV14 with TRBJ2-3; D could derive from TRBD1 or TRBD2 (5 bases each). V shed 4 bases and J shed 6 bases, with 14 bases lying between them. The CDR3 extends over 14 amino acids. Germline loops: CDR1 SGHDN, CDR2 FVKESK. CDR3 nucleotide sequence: TGTGCCAGCAGCCCTCGAGGGGAGATTGATACGCAGTATTTT. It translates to CASSPRGEIDTQYF. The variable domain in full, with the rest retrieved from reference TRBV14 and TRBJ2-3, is EAGVTQFPSHSVIEKGQTVTLRCDPISGHDNLYWYRRVMGKEIKFLLHFVKESKQDESGMPNNRFLAERTGGTYSTLKVQPAELEDSGVYFCASSPRGEIDTQYFGPGTRLTVL.

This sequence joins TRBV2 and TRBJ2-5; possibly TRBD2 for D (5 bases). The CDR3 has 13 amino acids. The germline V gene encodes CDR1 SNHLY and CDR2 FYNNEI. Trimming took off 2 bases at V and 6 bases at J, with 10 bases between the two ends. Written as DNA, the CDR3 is TGTGCCAGCAGTGAACCACCGGGGAAGACCCAGTACTTC. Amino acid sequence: CASSEPPGKTQYF. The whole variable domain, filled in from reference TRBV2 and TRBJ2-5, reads EPEVTQTPSHQVTQMGQEVILRCVPISNHLYFYWYRQILGQKVEFLVSFYNNEISEKSEIFDDQFSVERPDGSNFTLKIRSTKLEDSAMYFCASSEPPGKTQYFGPGTRLLVL.

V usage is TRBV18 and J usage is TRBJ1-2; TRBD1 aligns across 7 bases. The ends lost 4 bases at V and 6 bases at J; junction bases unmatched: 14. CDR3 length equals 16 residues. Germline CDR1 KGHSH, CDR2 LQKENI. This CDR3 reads CASSRPDRRKGDGYTF. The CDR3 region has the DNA TGTGCCAGCTCACGACCGGACAGGCGGAAGGGTGATGGCTACACCTTC.

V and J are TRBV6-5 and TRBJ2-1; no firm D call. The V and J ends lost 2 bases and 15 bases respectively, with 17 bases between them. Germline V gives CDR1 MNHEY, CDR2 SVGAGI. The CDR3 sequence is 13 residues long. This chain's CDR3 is CASSYRAFLLPFF. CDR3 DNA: TGTGCCAGCAGTTACCGAGCTTTTTTGCTTCCGTTCTTC.

In nucleotides, the CDR3 is TGCAGCGTTGGGGCCGCCAATGCAGCTTTCTTT. It translates to CSVGAANAAFF. This chain uses TRBV29-1 with TRBJ1-1; no firm D call. Trimming shortened V by 4 bases and J by 10 bases, and 13 bases separated the two germline ends. CDR1 is SQVTM, CDR2 ANQGSEA, per germline. This CDR3 has 11 residues.

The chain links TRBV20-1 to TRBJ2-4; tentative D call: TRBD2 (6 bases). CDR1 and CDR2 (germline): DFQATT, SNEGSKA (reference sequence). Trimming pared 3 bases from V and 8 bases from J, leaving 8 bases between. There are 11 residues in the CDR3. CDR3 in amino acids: CSASPGDIQYF. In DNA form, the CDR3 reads TGCAGTGCTAGTCCGGGAGACATTCAGTACTTC.

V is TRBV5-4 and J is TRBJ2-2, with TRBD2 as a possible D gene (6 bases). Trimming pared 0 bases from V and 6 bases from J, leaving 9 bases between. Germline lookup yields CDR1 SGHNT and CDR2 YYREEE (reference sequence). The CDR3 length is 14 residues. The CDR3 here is CASSLVRDAGELFF. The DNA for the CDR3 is TGTGCCAGCAGCTTGGTGCGGGACGCCGGGGAGCTGTTTTTT. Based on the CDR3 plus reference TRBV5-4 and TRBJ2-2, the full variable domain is ETGVTQSPTHLIKTRGQQVTLRCSSQSGHNTVSWYQQALGQGPQFIFQYYREEENGRGNFPPRFSGLQFPNYSSELNVNALELDDSALYLCASSLVRDAGELFFGEGSRLTVL.

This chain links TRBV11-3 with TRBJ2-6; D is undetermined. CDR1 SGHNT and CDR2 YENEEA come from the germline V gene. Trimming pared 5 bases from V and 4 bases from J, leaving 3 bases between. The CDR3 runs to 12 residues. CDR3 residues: CASSNGANVLTF. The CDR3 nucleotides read TGTGCCAGCAGCAACGGGGCCAACGTCCTGACTTTC.

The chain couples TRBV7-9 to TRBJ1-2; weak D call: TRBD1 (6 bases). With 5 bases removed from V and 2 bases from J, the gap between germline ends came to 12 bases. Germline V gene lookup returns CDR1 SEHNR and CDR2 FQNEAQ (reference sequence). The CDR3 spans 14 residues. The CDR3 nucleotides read TGTGCCAGCAGCCGAACCAGGGGCAACTATGGCTACACCTTC. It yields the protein CASSRTRGNYGYTF.

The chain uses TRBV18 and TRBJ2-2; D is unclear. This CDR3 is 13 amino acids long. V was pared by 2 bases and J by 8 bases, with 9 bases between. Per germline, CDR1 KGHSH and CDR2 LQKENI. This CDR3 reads CASSPSPSGELFF. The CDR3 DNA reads TGTGCCAGCTCACCAAGTCCGTCTGGGGAGCTGTTTTTT.

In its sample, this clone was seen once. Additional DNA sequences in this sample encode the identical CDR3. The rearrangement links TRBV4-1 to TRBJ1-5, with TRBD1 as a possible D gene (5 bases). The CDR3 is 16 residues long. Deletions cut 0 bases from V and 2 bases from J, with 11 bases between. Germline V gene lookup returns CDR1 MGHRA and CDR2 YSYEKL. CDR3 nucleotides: TGCGCCAGCAGCCAAGAGGGGGGTAGGGGCAATCAGCCCCAGCATTTT. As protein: CASSQEGGRGNQPQHF.

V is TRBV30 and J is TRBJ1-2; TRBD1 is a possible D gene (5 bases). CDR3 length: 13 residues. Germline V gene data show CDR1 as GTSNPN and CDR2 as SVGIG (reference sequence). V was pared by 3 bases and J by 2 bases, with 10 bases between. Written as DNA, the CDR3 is TGTGCCTGGAGCCCACAGGCGAACTATGGCTACACCTTC. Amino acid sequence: CAWSPQANYGYTF.

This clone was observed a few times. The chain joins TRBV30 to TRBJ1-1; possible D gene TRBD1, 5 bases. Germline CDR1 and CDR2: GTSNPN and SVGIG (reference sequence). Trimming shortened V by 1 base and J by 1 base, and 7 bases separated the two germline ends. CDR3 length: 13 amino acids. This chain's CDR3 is CAWSAGTNTEAFF. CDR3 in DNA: TGTGCCTGGAGTGCAGGGACGAACACTGAAGCTTTCTTT.

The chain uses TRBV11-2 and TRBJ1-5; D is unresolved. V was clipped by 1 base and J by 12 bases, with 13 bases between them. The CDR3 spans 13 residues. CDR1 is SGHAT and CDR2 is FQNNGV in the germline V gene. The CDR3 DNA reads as TGTGCCAGCAGCTTAGGAGGAGACACCATCCAGCATTTT. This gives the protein CASSLGGDTIQHF.

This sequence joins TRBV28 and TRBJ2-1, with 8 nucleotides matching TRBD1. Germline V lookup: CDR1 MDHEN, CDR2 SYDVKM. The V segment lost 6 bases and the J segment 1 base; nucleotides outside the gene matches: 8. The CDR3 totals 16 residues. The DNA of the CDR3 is TGTGCCAGCAGCCCAGGAGGACAGGGTTCCTACAATGAGCAGTTCTTC. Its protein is CASSPGGQGSYNEQFF.

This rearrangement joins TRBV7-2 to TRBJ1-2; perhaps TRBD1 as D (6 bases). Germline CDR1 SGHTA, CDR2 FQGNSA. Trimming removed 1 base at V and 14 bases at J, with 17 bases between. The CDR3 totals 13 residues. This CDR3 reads CASSLGTTGRQTF. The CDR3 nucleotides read TGTGCCAGCAGCTTAGGAACGACAGGCCGTCAGACCTTC.

CDR3 region: CASTDRTGRYGYTF. Here the CDR3 DNA reads TGTGCCAGCACTGACCGAACGGGACGATATGGCTACACCTTC. The rearrangement uses TRBV6-5 and TRBJ1-2, with a tentative D call TRBD1 (5 bases). Germline V gene data show CDR1 as MNHEY and CDR2 as SVGAGI. Between the trimmed V and J ends, which lost 7 bases and 5 bases, there was a span of 17 bases. This CDR3 is built from 14 residues.

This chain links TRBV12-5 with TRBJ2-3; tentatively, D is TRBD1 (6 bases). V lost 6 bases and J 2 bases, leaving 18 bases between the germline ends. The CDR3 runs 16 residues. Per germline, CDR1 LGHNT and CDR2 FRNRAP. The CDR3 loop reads CASGGTRGSFTDTQYF. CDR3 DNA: TGTGCTAGTGGGGGGACCAGGGGATCTTTCACAGATACGCAGTATTTT.

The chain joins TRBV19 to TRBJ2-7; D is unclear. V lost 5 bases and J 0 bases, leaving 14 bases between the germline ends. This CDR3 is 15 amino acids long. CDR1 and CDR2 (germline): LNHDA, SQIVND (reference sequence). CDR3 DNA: TGTGCCAGTAGTCCTCTAAGTTTCAGCTCCTACGAGCAGTACTTC. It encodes CASSPLSFSSYEQYF.